This T cell receptor beta chain is from a study of blood T cells in healthy people across ages. Germline V gene sequence: CDR1 SGHRS, CDR2 YFSETQ. The CDR3 length is 15 residues. A second PCR of about 6 to 11 cycles used a sample-barcoded 5' primer and a J-beta primer mix. TCRdb fed the 5' RACE reads into MiXCR, producing one record per CDR3 protein. The table has hundreds of thousands of distinct CDR3 sequences, nearly 60% seen once. A minimum of 7 million PBMCs was isolated per sample. The sequence was obtained from a young man in good health. The gene calls are TRBV5-1 and TRBJ2-5, with 7 nucleotides matching TRBD2. Gene TRBJ2-7 matches the end of the DNA better, so the J call may be wrong. Material: blood. The CDR3 DNA reads as TGCGCCAGCCGGACCCGGGACTATAACTACTACGAGCAGTACTTC. Encoded protein: CASRTRDYNYYEQYF.